Listed here is a single T cell receptor beta chain. This record belongs to a study of human T cells and chemical hapten exposure. TCRdb fed the RACE reads into MiXCR, producing one record per CDR3 protein. The sample shows around 180,000 distinct CDR3 sequences, approximately 29% of them seen only once. V was cut by 5 bases and J by 1 base, with 12 bases left in between. The CDR3 spans 15 residues. Germline CDR1 is KGHSH and CDR2 is LQKENI. Stated time point: pre-sensitization, week 0. Treatment here: therapeutic diphenylcyclopropenone sensitization with weekly scalp DPC. The sequence was obtained from a woman aged 30 to 39 with alopecia areata. Some clones in this sample may be carry-over from other donors' samples. Specimen: whole blood, collected in connection with sensitization to the hapten diphenylcyclopropenone (DPC). The chain employs TRBV18 and TRBJ2-1; D is undetermined. This chain's CDR3 is CASSSGGVSYNEQFF. As DNA, the CDR3 is TGTGCCAGCTCATCCGGTGGGGTTTCCTACAATGAGCAGTTCTTC.